This T cell receptor (beta chain) was identified during a study of tumor-infiltrating lymphocytes in primary liver carcinoma. Germline CDR1 LGHNA, CDR2 YNFKEQ. This CDR3 has 11 residues. V lost 3 bases and J 8 bases, leaving 5 bases between the germline ends. A primer in the constant region served to generate TCR beta cDNA from 500 ng of total RNA. Amplification in three nested multiplex PCR rounds with slightly modified ARM-PCR gave rise to TCR beta libraries. The first two PCR rounds, roughly 10 cycles each, used TRBV1-TRBV30 forward primers and a C-beta reverse primer. TCRdb recomputed calls from the multiplex PCR reads with MiXCR, one row per CDR3 protein. The sample includes about 350,000 distinct CDR3 sequences, around three fifths of them seen just once. Unsorted whole blood supplied the RNA, and germline DNA was extracted too. As concerns this clonotype: A much larger clone is a single base away; this may be a read error. The conserved phenylalanine or tryptophan normally closing the CDR3 is absent here, so this likely arose from a read error.

V gene TRBV4-2 combines with J gene TRBJ2-1, with D uncertain. The sample was peripheral blood. The clonotype originates from a man aged 40-49 years with primary liver carcinoma and hepatitis B virus infection. The CDR3 reads CASSHGYEQFS. In DNA, the CDR3 is TGTGCCAGCAGCCATGGGTATGAGCAGTTCTCC.